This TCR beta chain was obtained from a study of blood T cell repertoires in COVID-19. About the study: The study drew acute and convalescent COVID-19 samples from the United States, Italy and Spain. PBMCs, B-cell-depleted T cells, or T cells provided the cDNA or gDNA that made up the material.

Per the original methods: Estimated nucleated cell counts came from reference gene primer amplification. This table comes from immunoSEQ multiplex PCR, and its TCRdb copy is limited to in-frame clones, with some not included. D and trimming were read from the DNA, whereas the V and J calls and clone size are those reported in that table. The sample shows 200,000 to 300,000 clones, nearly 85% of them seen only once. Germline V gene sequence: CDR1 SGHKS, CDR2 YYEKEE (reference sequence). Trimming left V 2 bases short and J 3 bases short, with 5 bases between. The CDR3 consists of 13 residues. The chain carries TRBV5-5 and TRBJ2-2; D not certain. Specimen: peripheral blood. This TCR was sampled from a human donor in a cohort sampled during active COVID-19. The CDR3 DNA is TGTGCCAGCAGCTTACACCACACCGGGGAGCTGTTTTTT. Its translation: CASSLHHTGELFF.